This T cell receptor (beta chain) originates from a study of T-cell reconstitution after alpha-beta-depleted transplantation in children. In its sample, this clonotype was seen a few times. Preparation of the TCRbeta library used unique molecular identifiers. MiXCR, run by TCRdb on the PCR reads, gives a single entry per CDR3 protein. The sample includes hundreds of thousands of distinct CDR3 sequences, 16% of them seen just once. CDR1 is SGHTA, CDR2 FQGNSA, per germline. Trimming removed 5 bases at V and 4 bases at J, with 14 bases between. CDR3 length: 14 residues. This specimen was PBMCs from the stem cell graft donor, taken from the stem cell graft. The TCR sequence derives from a human donor who donated a stem cell graft to a child with acute myeloid leukemia. The J gene is TRBJ2-5, the V gene TRBV7-2; no definite D call. CDR3 residues: CASSLQKGRETQYF. The CDR3, as DNA: TGTGCCAGCAGCCTCCAAAAGGGTCGAGAGACCCAGTACTTC.